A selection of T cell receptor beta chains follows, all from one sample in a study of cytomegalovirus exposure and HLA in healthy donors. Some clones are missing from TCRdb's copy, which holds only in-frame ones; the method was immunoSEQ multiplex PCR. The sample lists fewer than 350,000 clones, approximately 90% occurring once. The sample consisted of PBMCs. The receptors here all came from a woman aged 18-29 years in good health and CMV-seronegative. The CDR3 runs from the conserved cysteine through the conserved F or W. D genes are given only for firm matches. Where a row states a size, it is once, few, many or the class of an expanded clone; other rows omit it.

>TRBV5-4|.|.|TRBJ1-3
CASREVGDGNTIYF
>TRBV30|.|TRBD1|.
CAWDPGTGGGEQYF
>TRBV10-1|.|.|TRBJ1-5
CARRRRPQHF
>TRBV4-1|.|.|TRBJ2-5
CASSQTEETQYF
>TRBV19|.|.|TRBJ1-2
CASTTGTNKTF
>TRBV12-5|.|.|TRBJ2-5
CASGPNREETQYF
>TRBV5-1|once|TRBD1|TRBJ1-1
CASSLGRTGYGVLDTEAFF
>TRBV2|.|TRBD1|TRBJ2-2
CASSVRTGGIGELFF
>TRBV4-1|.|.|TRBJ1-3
CASSLIATPGRSGNTIYF
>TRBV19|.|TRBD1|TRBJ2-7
CASSVQLSQGTTSYEQYF
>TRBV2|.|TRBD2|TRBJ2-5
CASSRGGRETQYF
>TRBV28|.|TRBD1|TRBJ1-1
CASSPFTGDGYTEAFF
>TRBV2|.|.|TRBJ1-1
CASSTYRDTEAFF
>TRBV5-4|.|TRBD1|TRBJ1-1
CASSFYRGPTEAFF
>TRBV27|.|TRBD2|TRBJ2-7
CASSLGLAGTYEQYF
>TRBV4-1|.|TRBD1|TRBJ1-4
CASSQGATGDGLGEKLFF
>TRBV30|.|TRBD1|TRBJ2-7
CAWGGQPFDEQYF
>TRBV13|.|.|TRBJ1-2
CASSMGQNYGYTF
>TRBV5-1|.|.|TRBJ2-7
CASSLRQNYEQYF
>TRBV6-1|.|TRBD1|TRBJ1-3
CASRGTVGNTIYF
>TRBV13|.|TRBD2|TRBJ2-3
CASSSWGGKTDTQYF
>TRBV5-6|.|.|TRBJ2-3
CASSWSGGLNTQYF
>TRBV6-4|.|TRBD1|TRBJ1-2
CASSDSHRGYGYTF
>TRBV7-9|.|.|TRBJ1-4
CASSLRTDLNEKLFF
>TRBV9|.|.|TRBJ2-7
CASSVGDKIYEQYF